The 2 T cell receptor beta chains listed next were all sequenced from one sample in a study of blood T cell repertoires in COVID-19. Profiling relied on immunoSEQ multiplex PCR, and the TCRdb table lists in-frame clones only, not all of them. The sample lists under 150,000 clones; roughly 80% were seen once. Sequencing was done on a sample of PBMCs or T cells enriched from blood (not recorded which). These receptors all stem from a middle-aged woman who had recovered from COVID-19.

J is TRBJ2-1 and V is TRBV5-6, with D unclear. Germline loops: CDR1 SGHDT, CDR2 YYEEEE. The CDR3 totals 11 residues. V lost 4 bases and J lost 5, with 4 bases in between. CDR3 sequence: CASSRDNEQFF. The CDR3, as DNA: TGTGCCAGCAGCCGTGACAATGAGCAGTTCTTC.

This CDR3 reads CASSTSRGGYTF. The CDR3 nucleotides are TGTGCCAGTAGTACTTCCCGGGGAGGCTACACCTTC. The J gene is TRBJ1-2, the V gene TRBV19, with no clear D. Trimming stripped 4 bases from V and 8 bases from J, with 11 bases between. CDR3 length equals 12 residues. CDR1 and CDR2 from the germline V gene are LNHDA and SQIVND (reference sequence).